This T cell receptor beta chain was sequenced for a study of cytomegalovirus exposure and HLA in healthy donors (dated by TCRdb to between 2016 and 2019). About the study as a whole: In an earlier analysis of 550 to 750 of the donors, about 270 Gb of sequence data and about 110 million unique TCR beta sequences from about 190 million T cells were reported. About 300 gigabases of sequencing data and roughly 80 million unique TCR sequences made up an early release that covered under 750 HLA-typed donors. Among the roughly 370 genotyped donors, under 90% belonged to the genetic ancestry cluster associated with self-reported Caucasian donors. The study was designed to test whether signatures of past pathogen exposure could be identified by cataloging public T cell receptors. The T cell repertoires of around 670 subjects were profiled by immunosequencing and related to cytomegalovirus serostatus. Besides the first cohort of some 670 subjects, a separate validation cohort made up of over 100 different subjects was used. To predict cytomegalovirus infection status, the study combined high-throughput TCR immunosequencing, statistical association of individual TCRs with disease status, and machine learning. A later analysis re-analyzed previously published TCR beta repertoires from 600 to 850 donors and added high-resolution HLA genotyping to study TCR occurrence patterns. Rather than drawing on any new phenotypic data, the later analysis identified candidate immune exposures from TCR beta sequences and the way those sequences occurred across donors. To decide whether each TCR beta V gene segment behaved as functional or pseudogenic, an earlier analysis of nearly 600 of the donors relied on high-throughput TCR beta sequencing. Donor age, sex, ethnicity and CMV serostatus were compiled together with the repertoire data. A later genetic analysis took genome-wide SNP genotypes for about 55% of the 666 donors and used that subset as a discovery cohort. All discovery cohort repertoires had been generated on a single sequencing platform. Class I and class II HLA loci were covered by the typing at four-digit resolution. The number of typed donors differed by locus: roughly 629-640 for A, B, C, DRB1 and DQB1; some 500 for DQA1; 606 for DPA1; and 450 to 480 for DPB1. A few DR-DQ haplotypes were treated as single units for association and clustering because of strong linkage in the cohort. Among 398 genotyped donors of the cohort, an average of around 240,000 unique TCR beta nucleotide sequences were sequenced per donor, roughly a sixth of them non-productive.

Library preparation was by the immunoSEQ multiplex PCR assay. The multiplex PCR relied on a mix of 60 forward primers for TCR Vbeta segments and 13 reverse primers for TCR Jbeta segments. The CDR3 region of rearranged TCR beta genes was amplified from genomic DNA with a multiplex PCR assay. The amplified TCR beta libraries were sequenced on the Illumina HiSeq System as 87-base-pair reads. The source study handled its data this way. A later analysis counted around 72 million unique TCR beta chains across the 650 to 700 repertoires, and around 9.9 million of these chains were shared by at least two donors. To remove PCR and sequencing errors, raw reads were error-corrected and collapsed into unique sequences using a nearest-neighbor algorithm that merged closely related sequences. To assign V, D and J gene segments, CDR3 sequences were aligned to IMGT reference sequences. For a sequence to be retained, a match of at least six nucleotides was required to both a V gene segment and a J gene segment. Rearrangements were classified as productive when the CDR3 lacked stop codons and remained in frame with V and J, and all other rearrangements were classified as non-productive. CDR3 was defined by IMGT convention, running from the second conserved V-encoded cysteine to the conserved J-encoded phenylalanine. Sequences without an unambiguous match to a single V gene segment were excluded from the earlier analysis of about 630 of the donors. An earlier analysis of approximately 590 of the donors called V segments functional above 56.7% productive rearrangements and segregating when the between-donor standard deviation exceeded 5%. A statistical classification framework was built for diagnosing cytomegalovirus status from the catalog of TCR beta chain sequences. A later analysis assigned V and J genes by comparing TCR nucleotide sequences with IMGT/GENE-DB human TR gene sequences. Using the TCRdist pipeline, a later analysis assigned CDR3 sequences along with most-parsimonious VDJ recombination scenarios. In a later analysis, each TCR beta chain was defined by its CDR3 amino acid sequence together with its V-gene family, and reads lacking a unique V-gene family were excluded. A later analysis removed 592 highly shared, low-generation-probability nucleotide sequences to deal with suspected cross-contamination and a sequencing artifact. In a later analysis, a clonal expansion index for each public chain was calculated from normalized within-repertoire ranks of inferred template counts. In a later analysis, generation probabilities were computed with a VDJ recombination model fitted to out-of-frame rearrangements, and the resulting probabilities were checked against IGoR. In a later analysis, TCR-TCR, TCR-HLA and TCR-CMV co-occurrence was scored with hypergeometric tests, and a repertoire-size bias correction was applied to TCR pairs. In a later analysis, false discovery rates were estimated by permuting HLA or CMV assignments 20 times. In a later analysis, co-occurring TCRs were grouped using DBSCAN, and TCRdist sequence similarity was added for clustering within HLA-allele-positive subsets. Repertoires with fewer than 30,000 or more than 120,000 public chains were left out of co-occurrence clustering, as were five repertoires with anomalous nucleotide sharing. TCRdb limited this immuneACCESS table to in-frame rearrangements with V and J called. A share of clones is missing; checked studies link under half to unresolved V genes, and the rest is unexplained. That table supplies the V and J calls and clone size; D and trimming were determined from the DNA. The sample has some 170,000 clones on record, 77% of them singletons. 3% to 4.5% of the sample lies in the top ten.

As for this clone: This clone's antigen is unknown. Base qualities are not provided; no much larger clone lies one nucleotide away.

What the research found in general, with its limitations: A later analysis associated about 17,000 TCR beta sequences with specific HLA alleles at a false discovery rate of 0.05. An earlier analysis of some 590 of the donors showed that most TCR beta V segments appeared in productive rearrangements either about 87% or about 30% of the time, which broadly matched IMGT annotations. A later analysis reported that several top co-occurrence clusters appeared linked to parvovirus B19, influenza, CMV and Epstein-Barr virus. Only TCR beta chains were sequenced in this cohort, and the absence of alpha or paired-chain data limited detectable features. Assigning TCR associations to individual alleles was difficult when HLA alleles, especially DR and DQ, strongly co-occurred. CMV serostatus was the only immune exposure information available for the cohort. In a later genetic analysis, a missense DCLRE1C variant was associated with V-gene and J-gene trimming of TCR beta chains, and the association was replicated in an independent cohort. Most TCR sequences were seen in very few donors, while some public TCRs were found in many individuals. Roughly uniform sequencing depth across donors was assumed in presence/absence analyses, although this assumption may not hold. A cluster of highly shared sequence variants was judged likely to represent a technical artifact of the sequencing pipeline. In a later analysis, TCR association rates were found to vary across HLA loci, with the most associated TCRs seen for DRB1 alleles and the fewest for HLA-C alleles. Most CMV-associated TCR beta chains appeared to be HLA-restricted in a later analysis, and the HLA associations seemed to be driven largely by CMV exposure. A further reported finding was that TCR beta sequences accurately predicted the HLA-A and HLA-B alleles for most subjects in the first cohort. A few of the identified cytomegalovirus-associated TCR beta chains were confirmed in vitro to be specific for cytomegalovirus antigens. Because counts were too low, about 18 rarely observed V segments, including chromosome 9 orphons, were left out of the earlier analysis of 500 to 650 of the donors. Some IMGT-functional V segments, including TRBV6-2 and TRBV6-3, could not be told apart with the 87-base-pair reads, so those segments were excluded. According to a later genetic analysis, donors in an Asian-associated ancestry cluster had fewer N-insertions in productive TCRs than the approximately 710-donor mean. The classifier was reported to diagnose cytomegalovirus status with high specificity and sensitivity in both the original cohort and the validation cohort. Linkage disequilibrium might explain the correlated functional status among segregating V segments, but an unknown experimental factor could not be ruled out. In a later analysis, HLA-associated TCR beta chains were found to be more clonally expanded and to have lower generation probabilities than equally common non-associated chains. It was suggested by the authors that the approach could potentially be generalized to other disease states and immunological phenotypes. The study listed 164 TCR beta chains as associated with cytomegalovirus. Because some donors lacked HLA typing at each locus, the association tests relied only on the typed subset.

The cohort was made up of around 720 healthy bone marrow donors. Cohort members were all nominally healthy when sampled, although unrecorded immune exposures were likely present. The donor was CMV seropositive and was included in the group of 250 to 300 seropositive cohort members. A peripheral blood sample was collected from each donor, and TCR beta sequencing was performed on peripheral blood mononuclear cells. The Qiagen DNeasy Blood Extraction Kit was used to extract genomic DNA from the blood cell samples. The junction shows trimming of 0 bases on V and 3 bases on J, plus 11 bases between the germline ends. The germline V gene provides CDR1 LGHNA and CDR2 YSLEER. The CDR3 contains 15 residues, cysteine and phenylalanine counted. Just CDR3 DNA is preserved here, 45 bases in frame from base 1.

The TCR comes from a woman aged 60 to 75 in good health and CMV-seropositive. The sequence is built from TRBV4-3 and TRBJ1-1; there is no confident call for the D gene. The sequencing input was PBMCs. The sequence in DNA is TGCGCCAGCAGCCAAGATCAGACGGGATACACTGAAGCTTTCTTT. This yields the protein CASSQDQTGYTEAFF.